This TCR beta chain was sequenced during a study of regulatory T cells in long-lasting Graves disease. Study observations and caveats: Repertoires from persistent disease leaned toward TRBV28, TRBJ1-2 and TRBJ2-5.

Trimming left V 5 bases short and J 4 bases short, with 17 bases between. The CDR3 runs to 14 residues. The germline V gene has CDR1 GTSNPN and CDR2 SVGIG (reference sequence). This clonotype was recorded at least ten times. The antigen remains undetermined. iRepertoire HTBI primers and Arm-PCR of CDR3 regions built TCR beta libraries. TCRdb recomputed calls from the multiplex PCR reads with MiXCR, one row per CDR3 protein. The sample includes almost 450,000 distinct CDR3 sequences, about 16% of them seen just once. Stated time point: newly diagnosed GD, antithyroid drugs for less than 3 months. PBMC-extracted RNA yielded the TCR library. The authors drew patients from an endocrinology department in Xi'an, China. This sample was also put to use in a study of T cells in Graves' hyperthyroidism and ophthalmopathy. That paper states: The TCR CDR3 was amplified in a first-round RT-PCR using the HTBI primer set. A 13 V-J model separated ophthalmopathy from stable hyperthyroidism.

The source was peripheral blood mononuclear cells (PBMCs), collected at new diagnosis, from a patient treated with antithyroid drugs. The TCR comes from a woman aged 25 to 39 with Graves disease. The V call is TRBV30, the J call TRBJ1-2; tentative D call: TRBD1 (6 bases). The DNA for the CDR3 is TGTGCCTGGGTCAGACAGGATCTTTTCTATGGCTACACCTTC. This translates into CAWVRQDLFYGYTF.